This T cell receptor beta chain was identified during a study of cytomegalovirus exposure and HLA in healthy donors (dated 2017 in TCRdb). At the level of the whole study: According to an earlier analysis of 587 of the donors, roughly 180 million T cells yielded roughly 110 million unique TCR beta sequences and around 280 Gb of sequence data. Roughly 300 gigabases of sequencing data and approximately 84 million unique TCR sequences were included in an early release covering roughly 600 HLA-typed donors. Among the roughly 400 genotyped donors, approximately 76% belonged to the genetic ancestry cluster associated with self-reported Caucasian donors. The aim of the study was to test whether cataloging public T cell receptors could identify signatures of past pathogen exposure. The T cell repertoires of several hundred subjects were profiled by immunosequencing and related to cytomegalovirus serostatus. Along with the roughly 710-subject first cohort, a separate validation cohort of roughly 110 different subjects was used. High-throughput TCR immunosequencing, statistical association of individual TCRs with disease status, and machine learning were combined to predict cytomegalovirus infection status. To study patterns of TCR occurrence, a later analysis re-analyzed previously published TCR beta repertoires from 550 to 800 donors and added high-resolution HLA genotyping. Rather than drawing on any new phenotypic data, the later analysis identified candidate immune exposures from TCR beta sequences and the way those sequences occurred across donors. In an earlier analysis of roughly 580 of the donors, high-throughput TCR beta sequencing was used to judge whether each TCR beta V gene segment behaved as functional or pseudogenic. Alongside the repertoire data, information on donor age, sex, ethnicity and CMV serostatus was compiled. A later genetic analysis used genome-wide SNP genotypes for about 65% of the roughly 670 donors, treating that subset as a discovery cohort. All discovery cohort repertoires had been generated on a single sequencing platform. Class I and class II HLA loci were covered by the typing at four-digit resolution. Typing coverage differed by locus: A, B, C, DRB1 and DQB1 were typed in roughly 620-630 donors, DQA1 in around 500, DPA1 in 600 to 610, and DPB1 in roughly 450. Several DR-DQ haplotypes were handled as single units for association and clustering, since linkage in the cohort was strong. Across 300 to 500 genotyped donors of the cohort, an average of about 250,000 unique TCR beta nucleotide sequences per donor were sequenced, and approximately 17% of those sequences were non-productive.

The investigation overall reported the following: According to the authors, the approach could potentially be generalized to other disease states and immunological phenotypes. Compared with equally common non-associated chains, HLA-associated TCR beta chains in a later analysis were more clonally expanded and had lower generation probabilities. Most TCR sequences were seen in very few donors, while some public TCRs were found in many individuals. In both the original and validation cohorts, the classifier was reported to diagnose cytomegalovirus status with high specificity and sensitivity. Because counts were too low, approximately 15 rarely observed V segments, including chromosome 9 orphons, were excluded from the earlier analysis of 500 to 700 of the donors. A total of roughly 160 TCR beta chains were listed by the study as associated with cytomegalovirus. Because HLA typing was missing for some donors at each locus, association tests included only the typed subset. At a false discovery rate of 0.05, a later analysis linked roughly 17,000 TCR beta sequences to specific HLA alleles. According to a later analysis, most CMV-associated TCR beta chains appeared to be HLA-restricted, and the HLA associations seemed to be driven largely by CMV exposure. A later genetic analysis reported fewer N-insertions in productive TCRs among donors in an Asian-associated ancestry cluster than the roughly 700-donor mean. Some IMGT-functional V segments, including TRBV6-2 and TRBV6-3, could not be told apart with the 87-base-pair reads, so those segments were excluded. In a later analysis, several top co-occurrence clusters were reported to appear linked to parvovirus B19, influenza, CMV and Epstein-Barr virus. Correlated functional status among segregating V segments might be attributable to linkage disequilibrium, but an unknown experimental factor could not be ruled out. Roughly uniform sequencing depth across donors was assumed in presence/absence analyses, although this assumption may not hold. The only immune exposure information available for the cohort was CMV serostatus. In this cohort, only TCR beta chains were sequenced, and detectable features were limited by the absence of alpha or paired-chain data. A further reported finding was that TCR beta sequences accurately predicted the HLA-A and HLA-B alleles for most subjects in the first cohort. In a later analysis, TCR association rates were found to vary across HLA loci, with the most associated TCRs seen for DRB1 alleles and the fewest for HLA-C alleles. In vitro tests confirmed that a few of the cytomegalovirus-associated TCR beta chains recognize cytomegalovirus antigens. A cluster of highly shared sequence variants was judged likely to be a technical artifact of the sequencing pipeline. Strong co-occurrence of HLA alleles, especially DR and DQ, made assigning TCR associations to individual alleles difficult. A later genetic analysis associated a missense DCLRE1C variant with V-gene and J-gene trimming of TCR beta chains, and an independent cohort replicated the association. In an earlier analysis of about 600 of the donors, most TCR beta V segments appeared in productive rearrangements about 87% or about 30% of the time, broadly matching IMGT annotations.

A note on this clone: Its antigen is still unknown. There are no base qualities to consult, and no much larger clone falls within one base.

V and J are truncated by 1 base and 9 bases respectively, leaving an intervening sequence of 10 bases. The CDR3 contains 13 residues, cysteine and phenylalanine counted. Only CDR3 DNA is held: 39 bases, read in frame from base 1. CDR1 SGHTA and CDR2 FQGNSA are derived from the germline V gene. Receptor amplification or capture employed the immunoSEQ multiplex PCR assay. For the multiplex PCR, a mixture combining 60 forward primers for TCR Vbeta segments and 13 reverse primers for TCR Jbeta segments was used. A multiplex PCR assay on genomic DNA amplified the CDR3 region of rearranged TCR beta genes. Amplified TCR beta libraries were sequenced as 87-base-pair reads on the Illumina HiSeq System. In the source study's methods: A later analysis counted approximately 76 million unique TCR beta chains across the 640 or so repertoires, and 10 million to 12 million of these chains were shared by at least two donors. A nearest-neighbor algorithm error-corrected the raw reads and collapsed the reads into unique sequences, merging closely related sequences to remove PCR and sequencing errors. To assign V, D and J gene segments, CDR3 sequences were aligned to IMGT reference sequences. For a sequence to be retained, a match of at least six nucleotides was required to both a V gene segment and a J gene segment. A rearrangement was called productive if the CDR3 had no stop codons and remained in frame with V and J, and every other rearrangement was called non-productive. Following IMGT convention, CDR3 was defined as the stretch from the second conserved V-encoded cysteine up to the conserved J-encoded phenylalanine. Sequences without an unambiguous match to a single V gene segment were excluded from the earlier analysis of several hundred of the donors. In an earlier analysis of more than 500 of the donors, a V segment was called functional when productive rearrangements were above 56.7%, and segregating when the standard deviation between donors exceeded 5%. To diagnose cytomegalovirus status from the catalog of TCR beta chain sequences, a statistical classification framework was built. V and J gene assignment, in a later analysis, came from comparing TCR nucleotide sequences with IMGT/GENE-DB human TR gene sequences. In a later analysis, CDR3 sequences and most-parsimonious VDJ recombination scenarios were assigned using the TCRdist pipeline. In a later analysis, each TCR beta chain was defined by its CDR3 amino acid sequence together with its V-gene family, and reads without a unique V-gene family were excluded. A later analysis removed roughly 590 highly shared, low-generation-probability nucleotide sequences to deal with suspected cross-contamination and a sequencing artifact. In a later analysis, a clonal expansion index for each public chain was calculated from normalized within-repertoire ranks of inferred template counts. A later analysis computed generation probabilities with a VDJ recombination model fitted to out-of-frame rearrangements, and checked the results against IGoR. A later analysis scored TCR-TCR, TCR-HLA and TCR-CMV co-occurrence with hypergeometric tests, applying a repertoire-size bias correction to TCR pairs. False discovery rates were estimated in a later analysis by permuting HLA or CMV assignments 20 times. In a later analysis, co-occurring TCRs were grouped using DBSCAN, with TCRdist sequence similarity added in when clustering inside HLA-allele-positive subsets. Repertoires with fewer than 30,000 or more than 120,000 public chains were left out of co-occurrence clustering, as were four to six repertoires with anomalous nucleotide sharing. Not all clones reach the TCRdb copy of this immuneACCESS table, which keeps in-frame sequences only. Checked studies attribute under half of the gap to unresolved V genes and leave the rest unexplained. That table furnishes V, J and clone size, whereas the DNA furnished D and trimming. The sample table holds around 91,000 clones, of which 55% to 65% were seen once. Roughly 2.5% of the sample goes to the ten largest clones.

In total, roughly 710 healthy bone marrow donors made up the cohort. At the time of sampling, all cohort members were nominally healthy, though unrecorded immune exposures were likely present. Of the 670 or so cohort members, 289 had positive CMV serostatus and 350 to 450 had negative CMV serostatus, and CMV serostatus was not recorded for the donor. A peripheral blood sample was collected from each donor, and TCR beta sequencing was performed on peripheral blood mononuclear cells. Genomic DNA extraction from the blood cell samples was performed with the Qiagen DNeasy Blood Extraction Kit. Sequences were obtained from PBMCs. This clonotype was obtained from a human donor in good health. The rearranged chain carries TRBV7-2 and TRBJ1-5, and perhaps TRBD1 as D gene, on 6 matching bases. The DNA is as follows: TGTGCCAGCAGCTTAGTCAGGGGCCGGCCCCAGCATTTT. This is translated as CASSLVRGRPQHF. The full variable domain, with segments outside the CDR3 supplied by the reference TRBV7-2 and TRBJ1-5 proteins, appears as GAGVSQSPSNKVTEKGKDVELRCDPISGHTALYWYRQSLGQGLEFLIYFQGNSAPDKSGLPSDRFSAERTGGSVSTLTIQRTQQEDSAVYLCASSLVRGRPQHFGDGTRLSIL.